These 19 T cell receptor beta chains share one sample of origin, sequenced in a study of control samples from healthy donors and cancer patients (TCRdb year 2020). The library came from the immunoSEQ multiplex PCR assay. TCRdb stores this immuneACCESS table with in-frame sequences only. Part of the clones is absent; in the studies checked, under half of the shortfall reflects unresolved V genes, and no reason is known for the rest. This sample comprises some 40,000 clones, about 94% of them detected only once. 20% to 30% of the sample is held by the ten biggest clonotypes. Sequenced: blood. The source of these receptors is a man aged 55-75 years in good health.

The J gene is TRBJ1-4, the V gene TRBV18, with 9 bases fitting TRBD1. The CDR3 has 16 amino acids. Trimming took 9 bases from V and 5 from J; bases not matched to a gene: 13. Germline V CDR1 and CDR2: KGHSH, LQKENI. DNA of the CDR3: TGTGCCAGTTCCCTTCCACCCGGGACAGGGAATGAAAAACTGTTTTTT. Its protein is CASSLPPGTGNEKLFF.

There are a few counts of this clone. The rearrangement links TRBV3-1 (or the pseudogene TRBV3-2) to TRBJ1-6, with a possible D match to TRBD1 (6 bases). Between the trimmed V and J ends, which lost 8 bases and 7 bases, there was a span of 12 bases. Germline lookup yields CDR1 LGHDT and CDR2 YNNKEL (reference sequence). The CDR3 contains 13 residues. CDR3 sequence reads: CASAGAGNSPLHF. CDR3 nucleotides: TGTGCCAGCGCAGGGGCGGGGAATTCACCCCTCCACTTT.

The CDR3, as DNA: TGTGCCACCAGTGACCCGACAGGGTTGGGGGAGACCCAGTACTTC. Its translation is CATSDPTGLGETQYF. The rearrangement links TRBV24-1 to TRBJ2-5; 7 bases agree with TRBD1. V trimming: 4 bases; J trimming: 5 bases; junction bases outside the gene matches: 9. The CDR3 length is 15 residues. Per the germline V gene, CDR1 is KGHDR and CDR2 is SFDVKD.

The rearrangement uses TRBV2 and TRBJ2-3, with D uncertain. Germline V gene data show CDR1 as SNHLY and CDR2 as FYNNEI. Trimming cost V 1 base and J 2 bases, with 4 bases left between them. This CDR3 comprises 13 residues. The chain's CDR3 is CASSEDYTDTQYF. In DNA, the CDR3 is TGTGCCAGCAGTGAAGACTACACAGATACGCAGTATTTT.

This clone has a single count. The CDR3 bases are TGTGCCAGCAGCCCCCATCTAGCGGGAGTAAACGAGCAGTACTTC. Protein: CASSPHLAGVNEQYF. V is TRBV9 and J is TRBJ2-7; 10 nucleotides line up with TRBD2. V lost 4 bases, J lost 5 bases, and 9 bases stayed unmatched. The germline V gene encodes CDR1 SGDLS and CDR2 YYNGEE. This CDR3 contains 15 residues. The complete variable domain, with remaining parts taken from reference TRBV9 and TRBJ2-7, reads DSGVTQTPKHLITATGQRVTLRCSPRSGDLSVYWYQQSLDQGLQFLIQYYNGEERAKGNILERFSAQQFPDLHSELNLSSLELGDSALYFCASSPHLAGVNEQYFGPGTRLTVT.

This chain joins TRBV13 and TRBJ2-7; D unresolved. With 5 bases removed from V and 4 bases from J, the gap between germline ends came to 12 bases. The CDR3 is 13 amino acids. Germline V gene lookup returns CDR1 PRHDT and CDR2 FYEKMQ (reference sequence). CDR3 sequence (DNA): TGTGCCAGCAGCCATACCGACACGTACGAGCAGTACTTC. It encodes CASSHTDTYEQYF.

This CDR3 is CASSLIGATNEKLFF. CDR3 DNA sequence: TGTGCCAGCAGCTTGATTGGGGCAACTAATGAAAAACTGTTTTTT. This sequence joins TRBV5-6 and TRBJ1-4; no reliable D call. The ends were cut back, 1 base at V and 0 bases at J, with 7 bases in the middle. CDR3 length: 15 amino acids. CDR1 is SGHDT, CDR2 YYEEEE, per germline. The whole variable domain, filled in from reference TRBV5-6 and TRBJ1-4, reads DAGVTQSPTHLIKTRGQQVTLRCSPKSGHDTVSWYQQALGQGPQFIFQYYEEEERQRGNFPDRFSGHQFPNYSSELNVNALLLGDSALYLCASSLIGATNEKLFFGSGTQLSVL.

Details on this clone: Other DNA variants within this sample encode the same CDR3. This chain joins TRBV5-6 and TRBJ2-7, with 7 positions matching TRBD1. Germline-derived CDR1 and CDR2 are SGHDT and YYEEEE. With 5 bases clipped from V and 6 bases from J, the junction kept 5 bases outside the gene matches. The CDR3 totals 12 residues. In DNA form, the CDR3 reads TGTGCCAGCAGTCGAGACAGGGTCGAGCAGTACTTC. It specifies CASSRDRVEQYF. The whole variable domain, filled in from reference TRBV5-6 and TRBJ2-7, reads DAGVTQSPTHLIKTRGQQVTLRCSPKSGHDTVSWYQQALGQGPQFIFQYYEEEERQRGNFPDRFSGHQFPNYSSELNVNALLLGDSALYLCASSRDRVEQYFGPGTRLTVT.

The chain recombines TRBV5-6 with TRBJ2-7; perhaps TRBD1 as D (6 bases). Germline V CDR1 and CDR2: SGHDT, YYEEEE. This CDR3 comprises 13 residues. The V end was cut by 3 bases, the J end by 6 bases, with 13 bases between. The CDR3 loop reads CASSWTTGPEQYF. CDR3 sequence (DNA): TGTGCCAGCAGCTGGACCACAGGGCCCGAGCAGTACTTC.

This chain links TRBV11-3 with TRBJ2-7; a weak D match, TRBD1 (6 bases). The V end was cut by 5 bases, the J end by 1 base, with 9 bases between. This CDR3 has 13 amino acids. Germline loops: CDR1 SGHNT, CDR2 YENEEA. The CDR3 coding sequence is TGTGCCAGCAGCCCGGACAGATCCTACGAGCAGTACTTC. Its translation: CASSPDRSYEQYF.

The chain employs TRBV16 and TRBJ1-1; 9 bases map to TRBD1. The CDR3 runs to 13 residues. Germline V gene lookup returns CDR1 KGHSY and CDR2 FQNENV. Unmatched junction bases numbered 3, after V lost 0 bases and J lost 10 bases. The CDR3 region is CASSQSRQGGAFF. The CDR3, as DNA: TGTGCCAGCAGCCAATCGAGACAGGGGGGAGCTTTCTTT.

This rearrangement joins TRBV9 to TRBJ2-2, with D possibly matching TRBD1 (5 bases). Trimming left V 5 bases short and J 2 bases short, with 10 bases between. The CDR3 is 14 residues long. Germline values: CDR1 SGDLS, CDR2 YYNGEE. The CDR3 sequence: CASRGRENTGELFF. As DNA, the CDR3 is TGTGCCAGCAGAGGCAGGGAAAACACCGGGGAGCTGTTTTTT.

V usage is TRBV6-1 and J usage is TRBJ2-2, with TRBD2 as a possible D gene (5 bases). This CDR3 is 14 amino acids long. CDR1 is MNHNS and CDR2 is SASEGT in the germline V gene. Trimming pared 6 bases from V and 7 bases from J, leaving 15 bases between. CDR3 bases: TGTGCCAGCAGAGTACTAGAGCCAATCGGGGAGCTGTTTTTT. It is translated as CASRVLEPIGELFF.

The chain uses TRBV7-9 and TRBJ2-7; possibly TRBD1 for D (6 bases). V shed 1 base and J shed 2 bases, with 15 bases lying between them. In germline, CDR1 is SEHNR, CDR2 FQNEAQ (reference sequence). The CDR3 consists of 16 residues. The CDR3 reads CASSLVSGALAYEQYF. CDR3 bases: TGTGCCAGCAGCTTAGTGTCAGGGGCTCTAGCCTACGAGCAGTACTTC.

The V and J genes are TRBV12-5 and TRBJ2-7, with D uncertain. With 5 bases removed from V and 3 bases from J, the gap between germline ends came to 2 bases. CDR1 is LGHNT and CDR2 is FRNRAP in the germline V gene. The CDR3 totals 10 residues. The CDR3 here is CASGNYEQYF. CDR3 in DNA: TGTGCTAGTGGTAACTACGAGCAGTACTTC.

This chain connects TRBV5-6 to TRBJ2-1, with TRBD1 matching over 10 bases. The CDR3 is 16 amino acids. The J segment lost 3 bases and the V segment lost 0 bases, leaving 3 bases of the junction unmatched. Germline CDR1 SGHDT, CDR2 YYEEEE. The CDR3 bases are TGTGCCAGCAGCTTGGTTGGGACAGGGGACTACAATGAGCAGTTCTTC. This sequence encodes CASSLVGTGDYNEQFF.

The chain uses TRBV11-2 and TRBJ1-5; a possible D gene is TRBD1 (5 bases). CDR1 and CDR2 from the germline V gene are SGHAT and FQNNGV. CDR3 length equals 13 residues. Trimming shortened V by 5 bases and J by 3 bases, and 8 bases separated the two germline ends. The DNA of the CDR3 is TGTGCCAGCAGCCCGGACAACAATCAGCCCCAGCATTTT. It translates to CASSPDNNQPQHF.

The gene calls are TRBV10-3 and TRBJ2-1, with TRBD2 matching over 8 bases. The V segment lost 6 bases and the J segment 9 bases; nucleotides outside the gene matches: 13. CDR3 length: 15 residues. Germline CDR1 reads ENHRY; CDR2 reads SYGVKD. The CDR3 sequence is CAIRGGAGEAAEQFF. The CDR3, as DNA: TGTGCCATCAGGGGCGGAGCGGGAGAGGCGGCTGAGCAGTTCTTC.

The V and J genes are TRBV4-1 and TRBJ1-2, with D maybe TRBD1 (6 bases). The ends were cut back, 1 base at V and 10 bases at J, with 13 bases in the middle. The CDR3 covers 13 residues. CDR1 and CDR2 from the germline V gene are MGHRA and YSYEKL. CDR3 in amino acids: CASSQVGGADYTF. CDR3 nucleotide sequence: TGCGCCAGCAGCCAAGTGGGGGGGGCTGACTACACCTTC.